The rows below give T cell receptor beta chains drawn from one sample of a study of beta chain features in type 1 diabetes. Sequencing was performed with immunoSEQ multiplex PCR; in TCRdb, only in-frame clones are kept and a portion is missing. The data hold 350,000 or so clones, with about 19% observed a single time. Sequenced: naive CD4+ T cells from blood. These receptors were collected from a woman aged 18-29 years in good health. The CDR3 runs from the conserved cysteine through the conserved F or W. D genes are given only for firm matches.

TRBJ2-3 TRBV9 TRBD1 CASSVSHGTGNTDTQYF
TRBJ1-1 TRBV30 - CAWSVRGQPEAFF
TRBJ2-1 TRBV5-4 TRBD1 CASSSGTGAYNEQFF
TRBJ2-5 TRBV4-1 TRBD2 CASSQSGLAGPHQETQYF
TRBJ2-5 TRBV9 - CASSRSSGFTETQYF
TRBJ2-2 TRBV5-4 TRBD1 CASYETGDPGELFF
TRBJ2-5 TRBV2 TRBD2 CASSYEPGGETQYF
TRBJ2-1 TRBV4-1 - CASSHLGGGGYNEQFF
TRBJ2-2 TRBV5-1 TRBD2 CASSFSSGNTGELFF
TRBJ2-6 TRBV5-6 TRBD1 CASSSGTGGSGANVLTF
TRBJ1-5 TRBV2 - CASSEYRSADQPQHF
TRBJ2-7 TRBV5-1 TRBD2 CASSLGTSGYEQYF
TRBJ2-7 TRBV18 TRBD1 CASSPRDRATYEQYF
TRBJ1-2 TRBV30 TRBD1 CAWRATRGLNYGYTF
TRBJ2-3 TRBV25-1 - CASSLTSTDTQYF
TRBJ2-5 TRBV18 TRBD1 CASSPRDRGTETQYF
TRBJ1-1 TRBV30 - CAWSDPSVGWPGQLETEAFF
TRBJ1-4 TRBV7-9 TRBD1 CASSGQGNEKLFF
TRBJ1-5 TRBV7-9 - CASSLGGGNQPQHF
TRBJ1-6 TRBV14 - CASSQDEGRNSPLHF
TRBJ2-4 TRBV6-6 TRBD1 CASSPRTGPRGFQYF
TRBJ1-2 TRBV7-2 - CASSLTRTVDGYTF
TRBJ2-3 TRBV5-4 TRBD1 CASSTMGQGPATDTQYF
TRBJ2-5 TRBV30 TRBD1 CAWGQGSQETQYF
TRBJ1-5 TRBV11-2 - CASSLHGGLNQPQHF
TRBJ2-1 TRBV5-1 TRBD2 CASSLESSGSNVNEQFF
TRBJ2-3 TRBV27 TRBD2 CASSTRGGEDTQYF
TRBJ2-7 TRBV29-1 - CSVAGQQGEQYF
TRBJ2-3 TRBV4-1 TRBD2 CASSRAGGLAQNTDTQYF
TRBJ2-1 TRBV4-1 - CASSPVGKPEQFF
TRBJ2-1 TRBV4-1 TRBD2 CASSQASGRANRIYNEQFF
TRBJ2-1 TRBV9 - CASSPRVGAYEQFF
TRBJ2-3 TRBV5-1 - CASSLRRNTDTQYF
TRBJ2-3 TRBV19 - CASSIVAGDTQYF
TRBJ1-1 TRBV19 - CASSRGGGATEAFF
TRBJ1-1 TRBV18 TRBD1 CASSPFRDRVNTEAFF
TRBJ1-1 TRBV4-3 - CASSQQQGAWVNTEAFF
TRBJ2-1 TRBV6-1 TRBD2 CASTQVPSGRREQFF
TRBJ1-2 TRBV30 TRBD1 CAWSVGQGYGYTF
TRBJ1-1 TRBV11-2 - CASSFYRVNTEAFF
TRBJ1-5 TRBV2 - CASSEARGYQPQHF
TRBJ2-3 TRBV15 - CATSRAGTDTQYF
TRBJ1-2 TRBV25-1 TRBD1 CASGPGQGFIEVGYTF
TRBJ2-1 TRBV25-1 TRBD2 CASSEGGRNEQFF
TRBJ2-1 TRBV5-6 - CASSVEVFSYNEQFF
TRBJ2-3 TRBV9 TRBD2 CASSPSGLAGGADTQYF
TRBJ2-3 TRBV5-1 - CATSSASSTDTQYF
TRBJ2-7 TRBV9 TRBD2 CASSVGGTNSYEQYF
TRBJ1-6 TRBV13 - CASSLAGFNSPLHF
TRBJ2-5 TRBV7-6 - CASSPQETQYF
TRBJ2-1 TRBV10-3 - CAIGREVADNEQFF
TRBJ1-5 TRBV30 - CAWSVSGGQPQHF
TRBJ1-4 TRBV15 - CATSRDRGSGVEKLFF
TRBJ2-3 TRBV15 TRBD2 CATSRGGRGSDTQYF